This T cell receptor (beta chain) came from a study of cytomegalovirus exposure and HLA in healthy donors. Findings and caveats of the study: It was likely that a cluster of highly shared sequence variants was a sequencing artifact. TCR beta sequences numbering some 17,000 were associated with HLA alleles at 0.05 false discovery rate in a later analysis. High sensitivity and specificity were reportedly achieved when the classifier diagnosed cytomegalovirus status. Listed as cytomegalovirus-associated were 150 or so TCR beta chains.

Notes on this clone: Its specificity is unknown.

The V segment lost 0 bases and the J segment 11 bases; nucleotides outside the gene matches: 7. CDR1 and CDR2 (germline): SGHRS, YFSETQ. The CDR3 extends over 13 amino acids. The PCR made use of 60 Vbeta and 13 Jbeta primers. The table came from immunoSEQ multiplex PCR; TCRdb's copy has only in-frame clones and leaves some out. Of about 170,000 clones listed, about 88% were seen once; the top ten hold about 2.1%. The sequenced sample was PBMCs. The V gene is TRBV5-1, the J gene TRBJ1-1; TRBD1 matches 7 bases. This clonotype was obtained from a young man in good health and CMV-seropositive. The CDR3 is CASSLGQGTGAFF. For the CDR3, the DNA is TGCGCCAGCAGCTTGGGACAGGGTACCGGGGCTTTCTTT.